Listed below are T cell receptor beta chains from one sample, sequenced in a study of OX40 agonist ivuxolimab in advanced cancers. Assay used: immunoSEQ multiplex PCR; TCRdb lists only in-frame clones, some missing. The table has 72,000 or so clones, 80% to 90% seen once. The sequences come from CD4+ or CD8+ T cells sorted from blood, collected in a trial of the OX40 agonist ivuxolimab. These receptors were collected from an adult with an advanced solid tumor such as melanoma, head and neck, liver or kidney cancer. CDR3s leave out the opening cysteine and the closing phenylalanine or tryptophan.

>TRBV27|TRBJ2-1
ASSFLRGGPKEQF
>TRBV20-1|TRBJ2-7
SGQNNYEQY
>TRBV5-1|TRBJ2-3
ASSPTSGGNPAGDTQY
>TRBV19|TRBJ2-7
ASSPGQHTYEQY
>TRBV2|TRBJ1-2
ASSGTGALDGYT
>TRBV29-1|TRBJ2-3
SVEDRGVGTDTQY
>TRBV28|TRBJ2-4
ASSFQGSNNIQY
>TRBV7-9|TRBJ2-3
ASSLVTGGTDTQY
>TRBV6-5|TRBJ1-1
ASRLTGAGFIEAF
>TRBV5-5|TRBJ1-5
ASSFQGSQPQH
>TRBV7-8|TRBJ2-1
ASSLRRGGCRV
>TRBV5-5|TRBJ2-1
ASSSDSRGGLNEQF
>TRBV2|TRBJ1-2
ASSEDRAPDGYT
>TRBV6-5|TRBJ1-5
ASSRTGLSNQPQH
>TRBV7-9|TRBJ2-3
ASSFGRVSTDTQY
>TRBV27|TRBJ1-4
ASSDVRSTNEKLF
>TRBV28|TRBJ1-4
ATRGTGGHMGLF
>TRBV14|TRBJ2-7
ASSLGTGFSEQY
>TRBV5-1|TRBJ2-5
ASSRSMSGGETQY
>TRBV6-4|TRBJ2-3
ASSDGLAGADTQY
>TRBV6-4|TRBJ2-1
AGEFGGGNEQF
>TRBV29-1|TRBJ2-6
SASQGSGANVLT